This T cell receptor (beta chain) comes out of a study of beta chain features in type 1 diabetes. General study results and limits: The naive, central memory and Treg TCRB repertoires showed an apparent similarity that was greater among patients than among healthy donors. Across all four CD4+ subsets, people with type 1 diabetes showed modestly shorter TCRB CDR3s. cDNA-based sequencing might over-represent cells highly expressing TCR.

Germline V gives CDR1 SGHTA, CDR2 FQGNSA. This CDR3 is built from 14 residues. Trimming shortened V by 3 bases and J by 2 bases, and 9 bases separated the two germline ends. Sequenced material consisted of expressed TCRB transcripts (all of the isolated RNA was reverse transcribed). Samples of naive, central memory and regulatory T cells yielded a mean of around 3.4 million reads. Assay used: immunoSEQ multiplex PCR; TCRdb lists only in-frame clones, some missing. The data show more than 300,000 clones, 6.5% to 10% seen once. This clone was seen only a few times. Its target is unknown. The TCR sequence derives from a woman aged 18-30 years in good health. The chain has TRBV7-2 and TRBJ2-3; D not resolved. The source material was central memory CD4+ T cells from blood. The chain's CDR3 is CASSFSANTDTQYF. The CDR3 DNA reads as TGTGCCAGCAGCTTTTCGGCTAACACAGATACGCAGTATTTT.